Reported below is one T cell receptor beta chain. What it binds is unknown. Documented treatment: 15 to 20 received Ad26.COV2.S at low or high dose, single or two shots; a few received placebo; per-sample allocation not given. Following the first vaccine or placebo injection, samples were taken on day 63. This adult donor, from Boston, was 18-55 years old. The sample originates from a study of Ad26.COV2.S vaccination and SARS-CoV-2 variants. Overall study context: The study gave Ad26.COV2.S intramuscularly, once or twice 56 days apart.

General observations from the study: People who got the vaccine or the placebo had similar non-spike TCR breadth.

TCRdb keeps only in-frame clones here, not all; method: immunoSEQ multiplex PCR. The sample gives about 480,000 clones, roughly 87% of which show up once; roughly 13% is in the top ten. This CDR3 has 14 residues. V was pared by 1 base and J by 11 bases, with 12 bases between. CDR1 is SGHDN and CDR2 is FVKESK in the germline V gene. Sequenced here: peripheral blood, sampled in a trial of Ad26.COV2.S vaccine versus placebo. The sequence came from a person aged 18-60 years who received the Ad26.COV2.S COVID-19 vaccine or a placebo. The chain couples TRBV14 to TRBJ1-6; a possible D gene is TRBD1 (5 bases). The CDR3 is CASSQVSGMAPLHF. In nucleotides, the CDR3 is TGTGCCAGCAGCCAAGTTTCAGGGATGGCACCCCTCCACTTT. Filled out from reference TRBV14 and TRBJ1-6, the complete variable domain reads EAGVTQFPSHSVIEKGQTVTLRCDPISGHDNLYWYRRVMGKEIKFLLHFVKESKQDESGMPNNRFLAERTGGTYSTLKVQPAELEDSGVYFCASSQVSGMAPLHFGNGTRLTVT.